This T cell receptor (beta chain) was sequenced for a study of T cells in Graves' hyperthyroidism and ophthalmopathy. Study outcomes and limitations: Ophthalmopathy, which appeared later, was predicted by the model a median approximately 6 months before onset.

This clonotype was seen a few times. Its antigen is unidentified. An end of the junction does not agree with germline; a read error may underlie this. Absence of ophthalmopathy progression within 18 months defined stable Graves' hyperthyroidism. TCR beta CDR3 region amplification was performed from RNA transcripts. In the first-round RT-PCR of the TCR CDR3, the HTBI primer set was used. TCRdb redid the calling of the multiplex PCR reads with MiXCR, one entry per CDR3 protein. The sample carries roughly 800,000 distinct CDR3 sequences, 35% to 40% recorded once. Sequenced input: blood. The TCR was taken from a man aged 18 to 30 with Graves' hyperthyroidism.

In DNA, the CDR3 is TGTGCCAGCAACGTAGGGGGGGAAGAGACCCAGTACTTC. This sequence encodes CASNVGGEETQYF. This chain connects TRBV9 to TRBJ2-5, with a weak D call TRBD2 (7 bases). CDR1 is SGDLS and CDR2 is YYNGEE in the germline V gene. This CDR3 is 13 amino acids long. Based on the CDR3 plus reference TRBV9 and TRBJ2-5, the full variable domain is DSGVTQTPKHLITATGQRVTLRCSPRSGDLSVYWYQQSLDQGLQFLIQYYNGEERAKGNILERFSAQQFPDLHSELNLSSLELGDSALYFCASNVGGEETQYFGPGTRLLVL.